This is a list of T cell receptor beta chains from one sample in a study of blood T cells in healthy people across ages. One entry per CDR3 protein, called by TCRdb with MiXCR from the 5' RACE reads. The sample yields fewer than 900,000 distinct CDR3 sequences, approximately 35% seen once. The material sequenced was blood. The receptors here all came from a young man in good health. Each CDR3 is given with its conserved first and last residue. D genes are given only for firm matches. The size field is filled for only some rows; it gives once, few, many or a size class.

TRBJ2-5	many	TRBV6-5	.	CASSSSQETQYF	TGTGCCAGCAGCTCTTCACAAGAGACCCAGTACTTC
TRBJ2-2	few	TRBV20-1	.	CSARKGTGELFF	TGCAGTGCTAGGAAGGGAACCGGGGAGCTGTTTTTT
TRBJ1-5	many	TRBV12-3/TRBV12-4	.	CASSSPNSGGSNQPQHF	TGTGCCAGCAGTTCCCCGAACAGTGGGGGGAGCAATCAGCCCCAGCATTTT
TRBJ1-2	.	TRBV28	.	CASSLLTAANYGYTF	TGTGCCAGCAGTTTGCTAACGGCAGCTAACTATGGCTACACCTTC
TRBJ1-1	.	TRBV29-1	.	CSVEGIDTEAFF	TGCAGCGTTGAGGGGATTGACACTGAAGCTTTCTTT
TRBJ2-1	many	TRBV5-1	TRBD1	CASSFGYRTGNNEQFF	TGCGCCAGCAGCTTCGGGTACCGGACAGGGAACAATGAGCAGTTCTTC
TRBJ2-7	.	TRBV20-1	TRBD1	CSADGQGHSYEQYF	TGCAGTGCTGACGGACAGGGACATTCCTACGAGCAGTACTTC
TRBJ2-7	few	TRBV6-6	.	CASSYPGDEQYF	TGTGCCAGCAGTTACCCAGGGGACGAGCAGTACTTC
TRBJ1-2	.	TRBV27	.	CARSPLGDLYGYTF	TGTGCCAGAAGCCCCTTGGGCGACCTCTATGGCTACACCTTC
TRBJ2-5	few	TRBV11-2	TRBD2	CASSSILSGGGETQYF	TGTGCCAGCAGCTCGATCCTTAGCGGGGGGGGAGAGACCCAGTACTTC
TRBJ2-3	.	TRBV7-2	.	CASSRDSPADTQYF	TGTGCCAGCAGCCGAGACAGCCCAGCAGATACGCAGTATTTT
TRBJ1-2	.	TRBV29-1	.	CSVQAVGAPAHGYTF	TGCAGCGTTCAGGCCGTAGGGGCACCGGCCCATGGCTACACCTTC
TRBJ1-6	few	TRBV27	.	CASSFSAGDGSPLHF	TGTGCCAGCAGTTTTTCTGCGGGGGACGGTTCACCCCTCCACTTT
TRBJ1-1	few	TRBV9	.	CASSMTAHGTEAFF	TGTGCCAGCAGCATGACCGCCCATGGCACTGAAGCTTTCTTT
TRBJ1-1	.	TRBV30	.	CAWSPGGTEAFF	TGTGCCTGGAGTCCCGGGGGCACTGAAGCTTTCTTT
TRBJ1-4	.	TRBV6-5	TRBD1	CASSKDRVEEKLFF	TGTGCCAGCAGCAAGGACAGGGTGGAGGAAAAACTGTTTTTT
TRBJ2-1	few	TRBV20-1	.	CSALWNEQFF	TGCAGTGCTCTTTGGAATGAGCAGTTCTTC
TRBJ2-5	.	TRBV7-9	.	CASSSPDPPFSETQYF	TGTGCCAGCAGCTCCCCGGACCCTCCGTTCTCGGAGACCCAGTACTTC
TRBJ1-4	.	TRBV27	TRBD1	CASEDRGLDEKLFF	TGTGCCAGCGAGGACAGGGGGCTAGATGAAAAACTGTTTTTT
TRBJ2-5	few	TRBV6-5	TRBD2	CASSYSGGLQETQYF	TGTGCCAGCAGTTACTCCGGGGGGTTGCAAGAGACCCAGTACTTC
TRBJ2-2	.	TRBV5-1	.	CASKEDTGELFF	TGCGCCAGCAAAGAGGACACCGGGGAGCTGTTTTTT
TRBJ2-1	many	TRBV7-6	TRBD2	CASSPKLGLAGYNEQFF	TGTGCCAGCAGCCCAAAATTGGGACTAGCGGGGTACAATGAGCAGTTCTTC
TRBJ2-2	once	TRBV4-2	.	CASSRTEATGELFF	TGTGCCAGCAGCCGGACAGAAGCGACCGGGGAGCTGTTTTTT
TRBJ2-1	.	TRBV29-1	.	CSVPVGEETQFF	TGCAGCGTCCCAGTGGGGGAAGAGACCCAGTTCTTC
TRBJ2-3	many	TRBV24-1	.	CATSGTWGGTDTQYF	TGTGCCACCAGTGGTACATGGGGCGGCACAGATACGCAGTATTTT
TRBJ2-3	many	TRBV18	.	CASSPLRSTDTQYF	TGTGCCAGCTCACCCCTACGGAGCACAGATACGCAGTATTTT
TRBJ2-2	few	TRBV28	.	CASSLGPWGEDTGELFF	TGTGCCAGCAGTTTAGGCCCCTGGGGGGAGGACACCGGGGAGCTGTTTTTT
TRBJ1-2	few	TRBV4-3	.	CASSQDTRDGYGYTF	TGCGCCAGCAGCCAAGATACTAGGGACGGGTATGGCTACACCTTC
TRBJ1-4	.	TRBV12-3/TRBV12-4	.	CASSLLGTINEKLFF	TGTGCCAGCAGTTTACTCGGGACAATTAATGAAAAACTGTTTTTT
TRBJ1-1	.	TRBV7-9	TRBD1	CASSARDRTNTKAFF	TGTGCCAGCAGCGCCCGGGACAGGACGAACACTAAAGCTTTCTTT
TRBJ2-5	.	TRBV29-1	.	CSVTEFQETQYF	TGCAGCGTTACAGAGTTCCAAGAGACCCAGTACTTC
TRBJ2-5	few	TRBV9	TRBD1	CASSFQGDNEQYF	TGTGCCAGCAGCTTCCAGGGGGACAATGAGCAGTACTTC
TRBJ2-3	.	TRBV12-3/TRBV12-4	TRBD2	CASSFGTSGRGDTQYF	TGTGCCAGCAGTTTCGGGACTAGCGGGAGGGGAGATACGCAGTATTTT
TRBJ1-6	.	TRBV27	.	CASSTRQRQGNSPLHF	TGTGCCAGCAGCACCCGACAACGCCAGGGGAATTCACCCCTCCACTTT
TRBJ2-7	.	TRBV20-1	.	CSARAGIPGHPYEQYF	TGCAGTGCTAGAGCCGGGATTCCAGGACATCCCTACGAGCAGTACTTC
TRBJ1-1	few	TRBV4-1	TRBD1	CASSQPFRQGLRMNTEAFF	TGCGCCAGCAGCCAACCATTCCGACAGGGACTTCGCATGAACACTGAAGCTTTCTTT
TRBJ2-1	few	TRBV6-6	.	CASSYSSYEQFF	TGTGCCAGCAGTTACTCGAGTTATGAGCAGTTCTTC
TRBJ2-5	many	TRBV10-3	.	CAISESGAVQETQYF	TGTGCCATCAGTGAGTCCGGGGCCGTTCAAGAGACCCAGTACTTC
TRBJ2-5	few	TRBV12-3/TRBV12-4	TRBD2	CASSTARTSGGAGYNEQYF	TGTGCCAGCAGTACCGCCCGTACTAGCGGGGGGGCAGGGTACAATGAGCAGTACTTC
TRBJ2-7	.	TRBV29-1	.	CSVPNPLGEQYF	TGCAGCGTCCCGAATCCCTTAGGTGAGCAGTACTTC
TRBJ2-5	.	TRBV7-9	.	CASSYLSYQETQYF	TGTGCCAGCAGCTATCTTTCCTACCAAGAGACCCAGTACTTC
TRBJ2-5	few	TRBV9	TRBD2	CASSVGTSGETQYF	TGTGCCAGCAGCGTCGGGACTAGCGGAGAGACCCAGTACTTC
TRBJ1-4	few	TRBV15	.	CATSRDPLGNGNEKLFF	TGTGCCACCAGCAGAGATCCGTTGGGGAACGGGAATGAAAAACTGTTTTTT
TRBJ2-7	.	TRBV5-8	TRBD1	CASSLGQGDTYEQYF	TGTGCCAGCAGCTTGGGCCAGGGGGATACCTACGAGCAGTACTTC
TRBJ1-4	.	TRBV14	.	CASSQYGTMFF	TGTGCCAGCAGCCAATACGGGACAATGTTTTTT
TRBJ2-5	few	TRBV5-1	.	CASSNGRGTQYF	TGCGCCAGCAGCAACGGCCGAGGAACCCAGTACTTC
TRBJ2-5	many	TRBV9	TRBD2	CASSVEGGLAETQYF	TGTGCCAGCAGCGTAGAGGGGGGACTAGCGGAGACCCAGTACTTC
TRBJ2-4	.	TRBV5-1	.	CASSLVAQGNAVQYF	TGCGCCAGCAGCTTGGTAGCCCAAGGGAACGCGGTTCAGTACTTC
TRBJ1-6	.	TRBV9	TRBD1	CASSGARGNSSLHF	TGTGCCAGCAGCGGCGCCAGGGGGAATTCATCCCTCCACTTT
TRBJ2-3	.	TRBV4-2	TRBD2	CASSQGLAGADTDTQYF	TGTGCCAGCAGCCAAGGGCTAGCGGGGGCCGACACAGATACGCAGTATTTT
TRBJ2-1	few	TRBV12-3/TRBV12-4	.	CASSVSGTLGNEQFF	TGTGCCAGCAGTGTATCCGGGACTCTGGGCAATGAGCAGTTCTTC
TRBJ2-3	few	TRBV20-1	TRBD2	CSARTSGGAGGAQYF	TGCAGTGCTCGGACTAGCGGGGGGGCCGGAGGGGCGCAGTATTTT
TRBJ2-1	.	TRBV12-3/TRBV12-4	.	CASSLEVLAYNEQFF	TGTGCCAGCAGTTTAGAAGTACTAGCCTACAATGAGCAGTTCTTC